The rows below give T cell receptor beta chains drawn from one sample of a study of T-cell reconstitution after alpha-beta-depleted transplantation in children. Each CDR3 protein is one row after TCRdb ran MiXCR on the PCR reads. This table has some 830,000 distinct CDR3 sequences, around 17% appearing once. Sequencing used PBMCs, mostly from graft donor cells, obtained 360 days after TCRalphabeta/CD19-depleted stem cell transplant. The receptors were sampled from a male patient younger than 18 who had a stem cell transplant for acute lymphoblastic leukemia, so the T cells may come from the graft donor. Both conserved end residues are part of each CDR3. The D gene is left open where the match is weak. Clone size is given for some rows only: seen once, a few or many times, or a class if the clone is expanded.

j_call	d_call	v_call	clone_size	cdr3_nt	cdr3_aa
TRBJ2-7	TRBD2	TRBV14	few	TGTGCCAGCAGCCACCTAGCGGGAGGGCTTTACGAGCAGTACTTC	CASSHLAGGLYEQYF
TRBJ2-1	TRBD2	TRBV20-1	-	TGCAGTGCTAGAGACCCTTCTCTAGAGCGGGAGCTCATTGAGCAGTTCTTC	CSARDPSLERELIEQFF
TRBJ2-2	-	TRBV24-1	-	TGTGCCACCAGTGATTTTAAACGGATGACGACGAACACCGGGGAGCTGTTTTTT	CATSDFKRMTTNTGELFF
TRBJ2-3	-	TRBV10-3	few	TGTGCCATCAGTGAGGACAGTCCAGATACGCAGTATTTT	CAISEDSPDTQYF
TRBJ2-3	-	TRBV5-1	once	TGCGCCAGCAGCTTGGTCCCAGGAACCGCCACAGATACGCAGTATTTT	CASSLVPGTATDTQYF
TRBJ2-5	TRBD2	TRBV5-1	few	TGCGCCAGCAGCAGCCGGACTAGCCAAGAGACCCAGTACTTC	CASSSRTSQETQYF
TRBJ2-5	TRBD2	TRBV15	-	TGTGCCACCAGCAACTTAGCGGGGATCCAAGAGACCCAGTACTTC	CATSNLAGIQETQYF
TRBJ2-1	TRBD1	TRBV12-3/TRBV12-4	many	TGTGCCAGCAGTTTAAGTGGGACAGGGAATAATGAGCAGTTCTTC	CASSLSGTGNNEQFF
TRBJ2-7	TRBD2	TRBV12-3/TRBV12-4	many	TGTGCCAGCACCCTTGGGGGGGTCTCCTACGAGCAGTACTTC	CASTLGGVSYEQYF
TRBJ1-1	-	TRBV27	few	TGTGCCAGCTATTTCTCGAGGGCGTCGGGCACTGAAGCTTTCTTT	CASYFSRASGTEAFF
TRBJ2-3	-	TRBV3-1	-	TGTGCCAGCAGCCCCACCCGGGCCCGGGGGGATACGCAGTATTTT	CASSPTRARGDTQYF
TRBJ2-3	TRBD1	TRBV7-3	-	TGTGCCAGCAGCCCCTGGGGACAGGTTAAAGATACGCAGTATTTT	CASSPWGQVKDTQYF
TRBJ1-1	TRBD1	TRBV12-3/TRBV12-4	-	TGTGCCATCATGGAGGACAGGGCCACTGAAGCTTTCTTT	CAIMEDRATEAFF